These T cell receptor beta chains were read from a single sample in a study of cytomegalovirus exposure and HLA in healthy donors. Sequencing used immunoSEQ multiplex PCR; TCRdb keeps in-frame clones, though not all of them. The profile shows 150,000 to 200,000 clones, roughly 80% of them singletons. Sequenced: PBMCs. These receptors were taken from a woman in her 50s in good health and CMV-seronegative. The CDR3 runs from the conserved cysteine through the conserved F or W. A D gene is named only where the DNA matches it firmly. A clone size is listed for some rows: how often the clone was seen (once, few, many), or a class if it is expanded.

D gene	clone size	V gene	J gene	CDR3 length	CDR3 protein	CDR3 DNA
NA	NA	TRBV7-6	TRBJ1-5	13	CAGQTPIHQPQHF	TGTGCCGGCCAGACACCCATTCATCAGCCCCAGCATTTT
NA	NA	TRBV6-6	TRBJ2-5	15	CASSYSPTRMETQYF	TGTGCCAGCAGTTACTCCCCGACTAGGATGGAGACCCAGTACTTC
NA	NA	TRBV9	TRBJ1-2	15	CASSVDRGANYGYTF	TGTGCCAGCAGCGTAGACCGGGGGGCCAACTATGGCTACACCTTC
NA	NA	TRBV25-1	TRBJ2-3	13	CASSVTGTDTQYF	TGTGCCAGCAGTGTAACAGGCACAGATACGCAGTATTTT
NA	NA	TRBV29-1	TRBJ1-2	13	CSVESLLGHGYTF	TGCAGCGTTGAATCGCTCCTTGGCCATGGCTACACCTTC
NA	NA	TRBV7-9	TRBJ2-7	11	CASSNSYEQYF	TGTGCCAGCAGTAACTCCTACGAGCAGTACTTC
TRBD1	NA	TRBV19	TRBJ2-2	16	CASSTGTGVNTGELFF	TGTGCCAGTAGTACCGGGACAGGGGTAAACACCGGGGAGCTGTTTTTT
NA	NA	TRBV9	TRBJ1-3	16	CASSGTPGSSGNTIYF	TGTGCCAGCAGCGGGACCCCGGGATCCTCTGGAAACACCATATATTTT
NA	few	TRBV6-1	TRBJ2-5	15	CASSGRGGGKETQYF	TGTGCCAGCAGTGGACGGGGAGGGGGAAAAGAGACCCAGTACTTC
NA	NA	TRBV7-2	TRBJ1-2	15	CASSLERLTNYGYTF	TGTGCCAGCAGCTTAGAACGGTTGACTAACTATGGCTACACCTTC
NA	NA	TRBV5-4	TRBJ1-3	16	CASSSLQGSSGNTIYF	TGTGCCAGCAGCTCGTTGCAGGGGAGCTCTGGAAACACCATATATTTT
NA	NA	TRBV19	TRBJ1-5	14	CASNTGLPNQPQHF	TGTGCCAGTAACACAGGACTACCAAATCAGCCCCAGCATTTT
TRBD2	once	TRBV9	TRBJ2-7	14	CASSIMVAGSEQYF	TGTGCCAGCAGCATAATGGTAGCGGGGTCCGAGCAGTACTTC
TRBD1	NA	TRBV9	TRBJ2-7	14	CASSAGDSPYEQYF	TGTGCCAGCAGCGCAGGGGACAGCCCCTACGAGCAGTACTTC
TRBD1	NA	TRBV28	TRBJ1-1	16	CASSPDRGLRNTEAFF	TGTGCCAGCAGCCCAGACAGGGGGCTTCGGAACACTGAAGCTTTCTTT
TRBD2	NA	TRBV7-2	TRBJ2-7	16	CASSRDQTSGRYEQYF	TGTGCCAGCAGCCGAGATCAGACTAGCGGGAGGTACGAGCAGTACTTC
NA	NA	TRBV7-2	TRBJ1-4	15	CASSNNRATNEKLFF	TGTGCCAGCAGCAATAACAGGGCCACTAATGAAAAACTGTTTTTT
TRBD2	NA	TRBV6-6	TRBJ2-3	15	CASSRAGGGTDTQYF	TGTGCCAGCTCTCGAGCGGGGGGGGGCACAGATACGCAGTATTTT
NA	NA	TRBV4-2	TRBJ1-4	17	CASSSGRGGTTNEKLFF	TGTGCCAGCAGTTCCGGGAGGGGTGGAACTACAAATGAAAAACTGTTTTTT
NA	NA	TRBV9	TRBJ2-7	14	CASSVGGSSYEQYF	TGTGCCAGCAGCGTAGGAGGCAGCTCCTACGAGCAGTACTTC
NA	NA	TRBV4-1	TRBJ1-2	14	CASSQRGSNYGYTF	TGCGCCAGCAGCCAAAGGGGGTCAAACTATGGCTACACCTTC
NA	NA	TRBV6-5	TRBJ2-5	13	CASRSPRGETQYF	TGTGCCAGCCGGTCTCCTCGTGGAGAGACCCAGTACTTC
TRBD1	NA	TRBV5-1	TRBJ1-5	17	CASSSARTGLSNQPQHF	TGCGCCAGCAGCTCAGCCCGGACAGGGCTTTCCAATCAGCCCCAGCATTTT
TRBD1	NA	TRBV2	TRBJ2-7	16	CASSEALRTGSAEQYF	TGTGCCAGCAGTGAAGCGCTTCGGACAGGGTCGGCCGAGCAGTACTTC
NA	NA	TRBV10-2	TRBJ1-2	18	CASSDLIRTMLNNYGYTF	TGCGCCAGCAGTGATTTAATCAGAACCATGTTGAACAACTATGGCTACACCTTC
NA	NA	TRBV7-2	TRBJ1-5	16	CASSFQTTGYNQPQHF	TGTGCCAGCAGCTTTCAGACAACAGGGTACAATCAGCCCCAGCATTTT
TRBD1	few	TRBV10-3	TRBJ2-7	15	CAISESGTGAYEQYF	TGTGCCATCAGTGAGTCAGGGACAGGGGCCTACGAGCAGTACTTC
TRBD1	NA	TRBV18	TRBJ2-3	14	CASSPINRGDTQYF	TGTGCCAGCTCACCTATCAACAGGGGGGATACGCAGTATTTT
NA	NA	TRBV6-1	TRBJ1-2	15	CASSERGGGARGYTF	TGTGCCAGCAGTGAAAGGGGAGGGGGGGCTCGGGGCTACACCTTC
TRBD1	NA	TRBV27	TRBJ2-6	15	CASSSQGSGANVLTF	TGTGCCAGCAGTTCACAGGGGTCTGGGGCCAACGTCCTGACTTTC
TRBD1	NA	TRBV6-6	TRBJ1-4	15	CASSYPTGSGEKLFF	TGTGCCAGCAGTTACCCGACAGGGAGCGGTGAAAAACTGTTTTTT
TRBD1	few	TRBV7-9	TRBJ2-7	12	CASSRTGYEQYF	TGTGCCAGCAGCCGGACAGGATACGAGCAGTACTTC
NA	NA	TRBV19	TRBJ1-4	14	CASSIVGGLEKLFF	TGTGCCAGTAGTATCGTCGGGGGGCTTGAAAAACTGTTTTTT
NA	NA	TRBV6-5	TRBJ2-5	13	CASSPGRGRVQYF	TGTGCCAGCAGCCCCGGCAGGGGTCGGGTCCAGTACTTC
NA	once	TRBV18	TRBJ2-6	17	CASSQVAGSSGANVLTF	TGTGCCAGCTCACAGGTCGCAGGATCCTCTGGGGCCAACGTCCTGACTTTC
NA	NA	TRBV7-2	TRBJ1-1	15	CASSFRQGRNTEAFF	TGTGCCAGCAGCTTTCGCCAGGGGAGGAACACTGAAGCTTTCTTT
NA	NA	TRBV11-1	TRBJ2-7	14	CASSLTAGAYEQYF	TGTGCCAGCAGCCTAACCGCCGGGGCCTACGAGCAGTACTTC
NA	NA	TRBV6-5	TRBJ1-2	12	CASSPRHYGYTF	TGTGCCAGCAGTCCGCGGCACTATGGCTACACCTTC
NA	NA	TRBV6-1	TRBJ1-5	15	CASSQRHGSDQPQHF	TGTGCCAGCAGTCAAAGACACGGGAGCGATCAGCCCCAGCATTTT
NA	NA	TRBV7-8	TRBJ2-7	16	CASTEGLGGRLNEQYF	TGTGCCAGCACCGAGGGGCTGGGGGGTAGGTTGAACGAGCAGTACTTC
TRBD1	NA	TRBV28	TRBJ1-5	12	CASRLQGGPQHF	TGTGCCAGCAGACTTCAGGGGGGGCCCCAGCATTTT
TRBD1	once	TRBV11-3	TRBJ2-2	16	CASSLAPAGTGGELFF	TGTGCCAGCAGCTTAGCCCCAGCGGGGACAGGGGGGGAGCTGTTTTTT
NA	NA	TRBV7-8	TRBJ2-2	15	CASSLGLMNTGELFF	TGTGCCAGCAGCTTAGGGCTCATGAACACCGGGGAGCTGTTTTTT
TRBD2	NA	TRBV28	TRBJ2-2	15	CASRRREAYTGELFF	TGTGCCAGCAGGAGGCGGGAGGCCTACACCGGGGAGCTGTTTTTT
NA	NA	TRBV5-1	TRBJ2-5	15	CASMSLGGARETQYF	TGCGCCAGCATGTCTCTTGGGGGGGCGCGGGAGACCCAGTACTTC
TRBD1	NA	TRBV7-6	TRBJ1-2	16	CASSATQGPSNYGYTF	TGTGCCAGCAGCGCGACACAGGGGCCTTCTAACTATGGCTACACCTTC
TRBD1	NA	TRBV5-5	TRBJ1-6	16	CASSTPMGTGDSPLHF	TGTGCCAGCAGCACACCCATGGGGACAGGGGACTCACCCCTCCACTTT
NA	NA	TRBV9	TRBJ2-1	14	CASSTLPLNNEQFF	TGTGCCAGCAGCACACTACCTTTGAACAATGAGCAGTTCTTC
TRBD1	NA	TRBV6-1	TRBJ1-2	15	CASSEWTGPNYGYTF	TGTGCCAGCAGTGAGTGGACAGGGCCTAACTATGGCTACACCTTC
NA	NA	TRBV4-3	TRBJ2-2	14	CASSQDQVVGELFF	TGCGCCAGCAGCCAAGACCAAGTAGTCGGGGAGCTGTTTTTT
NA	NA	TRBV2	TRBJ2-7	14	CASRSEGADYEQYF	TGTGCCAGCCGTTCGGAGGGGGCGGACTACGAGCAGTACTTC
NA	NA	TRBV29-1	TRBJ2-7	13	CSVPAATGSGVDF	TGCAGCGTCCCTGCAGCCACAGGGAGCGGAGTGGACTTC
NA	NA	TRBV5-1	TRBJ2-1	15	CASSLTGGYYNEQFF	TGCGCCAGCAGCCTCACGGGGGGCTACTACAATGAGCAGTTCTTC
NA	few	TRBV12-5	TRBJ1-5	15	CASGLTGASNQPQHF	TGTGCTAGTGGTTTGACGGGTGCGAGCAATCAGCCCCAGCATTTT
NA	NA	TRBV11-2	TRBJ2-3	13	CAGGWGLTDTQYF	TGTGCCGGGGGTTGGGGGCTCACAGATACGCAGTATTTT
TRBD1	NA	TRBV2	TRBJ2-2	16	CASSLLDRGRTGELFF	TGTGCCAGCAGCCTTTTGGACAGGGGGCGCACCGGGGAGCTGTTTTTT
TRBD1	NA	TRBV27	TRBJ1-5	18	CASSLLIGGQGPRQPQHF	TGTGCCAGCAGTTTATTGATAGGGGGACAGGGGCCTCGGCAGCCCCAGCATTTT
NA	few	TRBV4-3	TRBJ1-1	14	CASSLERGRTEAFF	TGCGCCAGCAGCCTGGAAAGAGGAAGGACTGAAGCTTTCTTT
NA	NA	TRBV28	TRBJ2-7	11	CASSFYYEQYF	TGTGCCAGCAGTTTCTACTACGAGCAGTACTTC
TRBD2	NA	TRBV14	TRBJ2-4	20	CASSQTTRTSGSRRGNIQYF	TGTGCCAGCAGCCAGACAACCCGGACTAGCGGGAGCCGAAGGGGAAACATTCAGTACTTC